This T cell receptor (beta chain) stems from a study of cytomegalovirus exposure and HLA in healthy donors. This clone was seen a few times. V dropped 0 bases and J dropped 3 bases, with 12 bases sitting between them. Germline V gene lookup returns CDR1 MGHRA and CDR2 YSYEKL. The CDR3 has 16 residues. The PCR was carried out with 60 Vbeta primers and 13 Jbeta primers. Clones were read by immunoSEQ multiplex PCR, and TCRdb kept only the in-frame ones, dropping some. The sample comprises about 42,000 clones, 50% to 55% of which are singletons, and 12% rests with the top ten. The V call is TRBV4-1, the J call TRBJ2-1; the D gene is possibly TRBD2 (6 bases). Sequencing input: PBMCs. This clonotype was sampled from a human donor in good health. The CDR3 DNA sequence: TGCGCCAGCAGCCAAGATTTAGGCGGGGTCTACAATGAGCAGTTCTTC. Its protein product is CASSQDLGGVYNEQFF.